This TCR beta chain was identified during a study of OX40 agonist ivuxolimab in advanced cancers. The CDR3 runs 15 residues. Germline values: CDR1 SGHTA, CDR2 FQGNSA. V lost 5 bases and J lost 1, with 14 bases in between. Sequencing used immunoSEQ multiplex PCR; TCRdb keeps in-frame clones, though not all of them. The profile shows 80,000 to 95,000 clones, 65% to 90% of them singletons. The sequencing here drew on CD4+ or CD8+ T cells sorted from blood, taken in a trial of the OX40 agonist ivuxolimab. This TCR came from an adult with an advanced solid tumor such as melanoma, head and neck, liver or kidney cancer. V gene TRBV7-2 combines with J gene TRBJ1-2; maybe TRBD1 (5 bases). The CDR3 DNA is TGTGCCAGCAGCGCGCCGGGGACCAATAACTATGGCTACACCTTC. Protein sequence: CASSAPGTNNYGYTF.